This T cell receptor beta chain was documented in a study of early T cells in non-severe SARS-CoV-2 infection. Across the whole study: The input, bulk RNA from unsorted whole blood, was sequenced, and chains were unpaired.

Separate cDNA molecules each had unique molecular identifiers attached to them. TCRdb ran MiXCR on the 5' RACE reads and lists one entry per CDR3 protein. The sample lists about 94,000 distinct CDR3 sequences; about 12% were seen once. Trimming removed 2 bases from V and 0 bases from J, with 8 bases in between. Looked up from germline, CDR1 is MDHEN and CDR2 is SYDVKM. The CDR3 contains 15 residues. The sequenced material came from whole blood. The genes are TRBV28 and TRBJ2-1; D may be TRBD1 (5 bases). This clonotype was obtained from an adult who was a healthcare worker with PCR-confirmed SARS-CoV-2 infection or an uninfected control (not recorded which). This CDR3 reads CASSLMQGSYNEQFF. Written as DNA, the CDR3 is TGTGCCAGCAGTTTAATGCAGGGCTCCTACAATGAGCAGTTCTTC. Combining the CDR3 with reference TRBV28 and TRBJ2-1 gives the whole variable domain DVKVTQSSRYLVKRTGEKVFLECVQDMDHENMFWYRQDPGLGLRLIYFSYDVKMKEKGDIPEGYSVSREKKERFSLILESASTNQTSMYLCASSLMQGSYNEQFFGPGTRLTVL.